The 20 T cell receptor beta chains presented below share a single source sample, sequenced in a study of OX40 agonist ivuxolimab in advanced cancers. TCRdb's table, derived via immunoSEQ multiplex PCR, lists solely in-frame clones and lacks some. The data hold around 65,000 clones, with 90% observed a single time. This material consisted of CD4+ or CD8+ T cells sorted from blood, taken in a trial of the OX40 agonist ivuxolimab. The receptor set was obtained from an adult with an advanced solid tumor such as melanoma, head and neck, liver or kidney cancer.

This chain connects TRBV19 to TRBJ1-1, with TRBD1 as a possible D gene (5 bases). V was trimmed by 1 base and J by 4 bases, leaving 13 bases between them. Looked up from germline, CDR1 is LNHDA and CDR2 is SQIVND (reference sequence). CDR3 length: 15 residues. CDR3 DNA sequence: TGTGCCAGTAGTATAGGAGGAGGGGTTCGCACTGAAGCTTTCTTT. Its translation: CASSIGGGVRTEAFF.

The chain joins TRBV29-1 to TRBJ2-7; weak D call: TRBD1 (5 bases). Looked up from germline, CDR1 is SQVTM and CDR2 is ANQGSEA. The CDR3 is 13 amino acids. V was shortened by 7 bases and J by 4 bases, with 17 bases between the two germline ends. The CDR3 DNA sequence: TGCAGCGGGGGCACATCCTTGGGGTACGAGCAGTACTTC. Its translation: CSGGTSLGYEQYF.

DNA for the CDR3: TGTGCCAGCAGTTTGACGGGAGGTCCCACAGATACGCAGTATTTT. Its protein product is CASSLTGGPTDTQYF. The chain links TRBV28 to TRBJ2-3; 7 nucleotides match TRBD2. Trimming removed 3 bases from V and 2 bases from J; junction bases left unmatched: 5. The CDR3 extends over 15 amino acids. Germline CDR1 MDHEN, CDR2 SYDVKM.

The chain is built from TRBV7-3 and TRBJ2-1, with TRBD2 identical over 10 bases. Germline values: CDR1 SGHTA, CDR2 FQGTGA. The CDR3 consists of 14 residues. After removal of 3 bases from V and 8 bases from J, the junction contained 4 bases not matched to a gene. The CDR3 reads CASSFLAGVDEQFF. The CDR3 region has the DNA TGTGCCAGCAGCTTCCTAGCGGGAGTGGATGAGCAGTTCTTC.

DNA for the CDR3: TGTGCCAGCAGAAACACAGGGTACTACGAGCAGTACTTC. This translates into CASRNTGYYEQYF. This sequence joins TRBV28 and TRBJ2-5; perhaps TRBD1 as D (6 bases). TRBJ2-7 matches the DNA end more closely, so the J call is doubtful. This CDR3 spans 13 amino acids. Germline assignment: CDR1 MDHEN and CDR2 SYDVKM.

The chain is built from TRBV6-5 and TRBJ1-2; tentatively, D is TRBD1 (6 bases). Germline values: CDR1 MNHEY, CDR2 SVGAGI. The CDR3 is 13 amino acids. Trimming stripped 9 bases from V and 8 bases from J, with 19 bases between. CDR3 DNA sequence: TGTGCCAGTTGTGGACGGGGGCGTGGGGGCTACACCTTC. Its translation is CASCGRGRGGYTF.

The genes are TRBV6-5 and TRBJ1-1; the D is unclear. Germline V lookup: CDR1 MNHEY, CDR2 SVGAGI. This CDR3 spans 11 amino acids. V lost 2 bases and J 5 bases, leaving 3 bases between the germline ends. In DNA form, the CDR3 reads TGTGCCAGCAGTTACCGGACTGAAGCTTTCTTT. It specifies CASSYRTEAFF.

The chain is built from TRBV7-9 and TRBJ2-7; tentatively, D is TRBD2 (6 bases). The CDR3 has 16 amino acids. The germline gives CDR1 SEHNR, CDR2 FQNEAQ (reference sequence). V lost 1 base and J 3 bases, leaving 16 bases between the germline ends. The chain's CDR3 is CASSLVGGTVGYEQYF. The CDR3 DNA reads as TGTGCCAGCAGCTTAGTTGGCGGGACGGTAGGCTACGAGCAGTACTTC.

This clone showed up just a few times. The chain carries TRBV10-3 and TRBJ2-3; D not resolved. Germline CDR1 ENHRY, CDR2 SYGVKD. Between the trimmed V and J ends, which lost 3 bases and 3 bases, there was a span of 4 bases. The CDR3 consists of 12 residues. The CDR3: CAISDSTDTQYF. The CDR3 DNA reads as TGTGCCATCAGTGATTCTACAGATACGCAGTATTTT.

This chain links TRBV11-2 with TRBJ1-3, with D possibly TRBD1 on 5 matching bases. CDR3 length: 15 residues. Germline V gives CDR1 SGHAT, CDR2 FQNNGV. V gave up 6 bases and J gave up 0 bases, with 12 bases separating them. The CDR3 DNA follows: TGTGCCAGCAGAGACAGTTTCTTCTCTGGAAACACCATATATTTT. Its translation is CASRDSFFSGNTIYF.

The chain recombines TRBV18 with TRBJ2-7; D might be TRBD2 (6 bases). Looked up from germline, CDR1 is KGHSH and CDR2 is LQKENI. The CDR3 length is 14 residues. The ends were cut back, 0 bases at V and 5 bases at J, with 11 bases in the middle. CDR3 in DNA: TGTGCCAGCTCACCACCGGGGGGTGCTGACGAGCAGTACTTC. Protein sequence: CASSPPGGADEQYF.

V and J are TRBV5-8 and TRBJ2-7, with no clear D. The CDR3 has 11 residues. Germline CDR1 SGHTS, CDR2 YDEGEE. V was pared by 1 base and J by 3 bases, with 2 bases between. The CDR3 protein is CASSLYYEQYF. The CDR3 coding sequence is TGTGCCAGCAGCTTGTACTACGAGCAGTACTTC. Looking up the rest from reference TRBV5-8 and TRBJ2-7 gives the full variable domain: EAGVTQSPTHLIKTRGQQATLRCSPISGHTSVYWYQQALGLGLQFLLWYDEGEERNRGNFPPRFSGRQFPNYSSELNVNALELEDSALYLCASSLYYEQYFGPGTRLTVT.

This clone was seen a handful of times. The rearrangement links TRBV4-3 to TRBJ1-1; unclear D gene. V was clipped by 1 base and J by 1 base, with 4 bases between them. This CDR3 is 13 amino acids long. Germline CDR1 is LGHNA and CDR2 is YSLEER. CDR3 nucleotide sequence: TGCGCCAGCAGCCAAGGGGCGAACACTGAAGCTTTCTTT. Translating it yields CASSQGANTEAFF.

V and J are TRBV4-1 and TRBJ2-7; TRBD2 matches at 10 bases. Trimming removed 4 bases from V and 6 bases from J; junction bases left unmatched: 9. The CDR3 spans 15 residues. The V gene's germline CDR1 is MGHRA and CDR2 YSYEKL. The CDR3 is CASSPEAGGPTEQYF. The CDR3 nucleotides are TGCGCCAGCAGCCCTGAAGCGGGAGGGCCTACCGAGCAGTACTTC.

The chain uses TRBV14 and TRBJ2-1; TRBD2 might be the D (6 bases). V gave up 4 bases and J gave up 7 bases, with 17 bases separating them. From germline, CDR1 is SGHDN and CDR2 FVKESK. This CDR3 comprises 15 residues. The CDR3 here is CASSPLGEELNEQFF. CDR3 nucleotide sequence: TGTGCCAGCAGCCCGCTGGGGGAGGAGCTGAATGAGCAGTTCTTC. The full variable domain, with the rest looked up from reference TRBV14 and TRBJ2-1, is EAGVTQFPSHSVIEKGQTVTLRCDPISGHDNLYWYRRVMGKEIKFLLHFVKESKQDESGMPNNRFLAERTGGTYSTLKVQPAELEDSGVYFCASSPLGEELNEQFFGPGTRLTVL.

The chain carries TRBV6-5 and TRBJ1-5; 9 positions agree with TRBD1. V was clipped by 0 bases and J by 4 bases; unmatched bases: 1. The CDR3 loop spans 15 amino acids. CDR1 and CDR2 from the germline V gene are MNHEY and SVGAGI. CDR3: CASSYSGQGNQPQHF. The CDR3 DNA reads TGTGCCAGCAGTTACTCGGGACAGGGAAATCAGCCCCAGCATTTT.

This chain connects TRBV6-5 to TRBJ2-3; possible D gene TRBD2, 6 bases. Trimming removed 0 bases from V and 0 bases from J, with 7 bases in between. The CDR3 spans 15 residues. Germline V gene lookup returns CDR1 MNHEY and CDR2 SVGAGI. The CDR3 spells CASSYSGTSTDTQYF. Written as DNA, the CDR3 is TGTGCCAGCAGTTACTCGGGGACTAGCACAGATACGCAGTATTTT.

J is TRBJ2-5 and V is TRBV20-1; D gene uncertain. The germline V and J ends were trimmed by 7 bases and 5 bases, with 8 bases remaining between them. The CDR3 is made up of 10 amino acids. In germline, CDR1 is DFQATT, CDR2 SNEGSKA (reference sequence). The CDR3 bases are TGCAGTGTTCGGATCGAGACCCAGTACTTC. Translation: CSVRIETQYF.

CDR3 sequence: CASSFRRTGANVLTF. In DNA, the CDR3 is TGTGCCAGCAGCTTCCGCAGGACTGGGGCCAACGTCCTGACTTTC. J is TRBJ2-6 and V is TRBV5-4; D is unresolved. V dropped 2 bases and J dropped 2 bases, with 8 bases sitting between them. CDR1 is SGHNT, CDR2 YYREEE, per germline (reference sequence). The CDR3 has 15 amino acids.

This clone has only one observation. V and J are TRBV10-3 and TRBJ2-2; the D is unclear. V dropped 4 bases and J dropped 0 bases, with 3 bases sitting between them. Germline V CDR1 and CDR2: ENHRY, SYGVKD. The CDR3 contains 13 residues. CDR3 DNA: TGTGCCATCAGTGTTGCGAACACCGGGGAGCTGTTTTTT. This sequence encodes CAISVANTGELFF.